Listed here are 9 T cell receptor beta chains from one sample, sequenced in a study of CD8 T cells in Susac syndrome. The RNA, roughly 0.45 to 1 ug, was put through reverse transcription using random hexamers. TCRdb reprocessed the immunoSEQ multiplex PCR reads via MiXCR and lists one record per CDR3 protein. The table shows 92,000 or so distinct CDR3 sequences, with approximately 96% occurring only once. The sample comprised CD8+ T cells from PBMCs. These receptors were taken from a human donor with Susac syndrome.

V gene TRBV2 combines with J gene TRBJ2-7; D gene ambiguous. This CDR3 contains 13 residues. V was clipped by 3 bases and J by 3 bases, with 9 bases between them. Germline V CDR1 and CDR2: SNHLY, FYNNEI. CDR3 sequence reads: CASSEGSRYEQYF. The CDR3, as DNA: TGTGCCAGCAGTGAGGGGTCGCGCTACGAGCAGTACTTC.

The chain combines TRBV29-1 with TRBJ2-1; D may correspond to TRBD1 or TRBD2 (6 bases each). Germline V gene sequence: CDR1 SQVTM, CDR2 ANQGSEA. Trimming left V 4 bases short and J 2 bases short, with 18 bases between. The CDR3 is made up of 16 amino acids. The CDR3 bases are TGCAGCGTTGCCGGGGGTCCAGGGGCGCCCTACAATGAGCAGTTCTTC. It is translated as CSVAGGPGAPYNEQFF.

The V gene is TRBV7-2, the J gene TRBJ1-1; D is possibly TRBD1 (5 bases). The CDR3 contains 15 residues. Germline CDR1 and CDR2: SGHTA and FQGNSA. V was cut by 5 bases and J by 4 bases, with 17 bases left in between. Here the CDR3 reads CASSPTGSGGTEAFF. Written as DNA, the CDR3 is TGTGCCAGCAGCCCAACCGGGAGTGGGGGCACTGAAGCTTTCTTT.

This sequence joins TRBV6-1 and TRBJ2-7; D is uncertain. V was clipped by 1 base and J by 2 bases, with 15 bases between them. The CDR3 has 16 amino acids. CDR1 MNHNS and CDR2 SASEGT come from the germline V gene. The CDR3 DNA is TGTGCCAGCAGTGAAGAGGCTCCCAGGAAGACCTACGAGCAGTACTTC. This codes for CASSEEAPRKTYEQYF.

The V and J genes are TRBV20-1 and TRBJ2-5, with 9 positions matching TRBD1. CDR1 is DFQATT, CDR2 SNEGSKA, per germline (reference sequence). The CDR3 loop spans 17 amino acids. The V gene end was trimmed by 0 bases and the J gene end by 5 bases; junction bases not matched to a gene: 13. This CDR3 is CSARDTGRQGGRETQYF. CDR3 nucleotide sequence: TGCAGTGCTAGAGATACGGGCCGACAGGGGGGGAGGGAGACCCAGTACTTC.

The V and J genes are TRBV29-1 and TRBJ1-2; the D gene is possibly TRBD1 (6 bases). Germline assignment: CDR1 SQVTM and CDR2 ANQGSEA. V dropped 3 bases and J dropped 2 bases, with 22 bases sitting between them. The CDR3 extends over 17 amino acids. CDR3 residues: CSVDNQSYGGANYGYTF. As DNA, the CDR3 is TGCAGCGTTGATAATCAGAGTTACGGGGGCGCAAACTATGGCTACACCTTC.

The chain recombines TRBV19 with TRBJ1-5; D remains unclear. V shed 5 bases and J shed 6 bases, with 11 bases lying between them. CDR1 is LNHDA and CDR2 is SQIVND in the germline V gene (reference sequence). This CDR3 has 13 amino acids. In DNA, the CDR3 is TGTGCCAGTAGTCTTGCCCGGAGTCAGCCCCAGCATTTT. The encoded protein is CASSLARSQPQHF.

The rearrangement uses TRBV10-3 and TRBJ1-2; D is unclear. There are 16 residues in the CDR3. Germline CDR1 and CDR2: ENHRY and SYGVKD. The ends were cut back, 2 bases at V and 6 bases at J, with 19 bases in the middle. CDR3 sequence reads: CAISERADPAIHGYTF. The CDR3 nucleotides read TGTGCCATCAGTGAGAGGGCGGACCCGGCTATTCATGGCTACACCTTC.

The rearrangement uses TRBV30 and TRBJ2-1, with TRBD2 matching over 14 bases. The germline V gene has CDR1 GTSNPN and CDR2 SVGIG (reference sequence). After removal of 3 bases from V and 5 bases from J, the junction contained 9 bases not matched to a gene. This CDR3 comprises 17 residues. Here the CDR3 DNA reads TGTGCCTGGAGAACATCTTGGACTAGCGGGGGGAACAATGAGCAGTTCTTC. Encoded protein: CAWRTSWTSGGNNEQFF.